The clone carrying this T cell receptor beta chain has a count of ten or more. Its antigen is as yet unknown. The source material, RNA transcripts, was used to amplify TCR beta CDR3 regions. The primer set for the first-round RT-PCR of the TCR CDR3 was HTBI. TCRdb independently ran MiXCR on the multiplex PCR reads; one entry per CDR3 protein. The sample includes roughly 380,000 distinct CDR3 sequences, 15% to 20% of them seen just once. This entry comes from a study of T cells in Graves' hyperthyroidism and ophthalmopathy. The CDR3 has 14 amino acids. Germline CDR1 is MNHNS and CDR2 is SASEGT. The V gene end was trimmed by 8 bases and the J gene end by 5 bases; junction bases not matched to a gene: 6. Notes on the study in general: The model's output predicted ophthalmopathy at a median of 6.5 months prior to onset.

The receptor's source is a woman in her thirties or forties with Graves' ophthalmopathy. Material: blood. The chain is built from TRBV6-1 and TRBJ2-3; 11 positions match TRBD1. CDR3 sequence: CASDEDRGRDTQYF. The CDR3 region has the DNA TGTGCCAGCGACGAGGACAGGGGGCGAGATACGCAGTATTTT.